This TCR beta chain originates from a study of T cells after yellow fever vaccination (dated by TCRdb to the late 2010s). Regarding the research as a whole: The SMART-Seq v4 Ultra Low Input RNA kit was used to prepare libraries from fractions with low cell numbers. To follow T-cell clones before and after primary and booster YFV17D yellow fever vaccination, bulk TCR alpha and beta repertoires were sequenced over time. The cohort comprised two healthy male donors, one aged 18 to 29 and one aged 30 to 39 years. Blood was drawn at multiple timepoints before and after primary and secondary immunization, with bulk PBMC replicates and cell subsets isolated. Overall results and qualifications from the work: Only a couple of donors were included in the study, so the extent to which the findings can be generalized is limited. The secondary T-cell response was weaker than the primary response but faster, peaking on day 5 instead of day 15. Most clones expanded after primary vaccination were re-detected after the booster (almost 97% of CD4 and approximately 85% of CD8), suggesting broad memory maintenance. A small fraction of clonotypes showed up in both the CD4 and CD8 compartments, probably as a result of convergent recombination. FACS-sorted repertoires could contain abundant contaminating clonotypes from the bulk population, so computational filtering was required.

This clonotype was detected only a few times. Its antigen remains unidentified. No base-level quality is on record; no much larger clone is a single base apart. Deletion took 2 bases off V and 4 bases off J, with a span of 18 bases between the germline ends. Including cysteine and phenylalanine, the CDR3 has 17 amino acids. Of the read, only the CDR3 DNA is kept; its 51 bases are in frame from base 1. The germline V gene (reference sequence) specifies DFQATT as CDR1 and SNEGSKA as CDR2. Interpreted using the paper, the treatment or condition label stands for: live attenuated yellow fever vaccine strain. At every blood-draw timepoint, two biological replicates of bulk PBMCs were collected. PBMCs were isolated from peripheral blood using a standard Ficoll-Paque protocol. TriZol was used to extract RNA from bulk PBMCs, from CD4 and CD8 fractions, and from dextramer-positive and dextramer-negative fractions.

TCR cDNA was synthesized by 5'RACE template switching, which introduced a universal primer site and unique molecular identifiers. Priming of cDNA synthesis was performed from both the TCR alpha and TCR beta constant segments. Library amplification involved two PCR steps, and the second step added sample barcodes and sequencing adapters. Sequencing of the libraries was done on either Illumina HiSeq 2500 (2x100 bp) or NovaSeq (2x150 bp). Per the authors' processing: Reads were demultiplexed and collapsed into UMI consensus sequences with MIGEC, and V(D)J alignment was performed with MiXCR. Clonotypes responding to the vaccine were identified with edgeR on replicate PBMC samples, with the criteria of FDR below 0.01 and a log2 fold change above 5 up to day 15. Bulk clonotypes were assigned CD4 or CD8 identity according to which sequenced CD4 or CD8 repertoire held them at higher abundance. TCRdb trimmed the raw reads at Q25, called clones with MiXCR and kept productive beta chains. Rows are combined by CDR3 protein, so each entry shows the most common genes and DNA. The V and J calls follow TCRdb's processing rather than the paper's. For this sample there are about 550,000 distinct CDR3 sequences; roughly 21% appear just once. The ten largest clones capture more than 13% of the sample.

In this chain, TRBV20-1 is recombined with TRBJ1-6; no D gene is confidently identified. This clonotype was obtained from a man aged 30 to 45 who received the YFV17D yellow fever vaccine. The sequenced sample was PBMCs, obtained 15 days after the yellow fever booster vaccination. Here the CDR3 is given as CSARRQAQVGYNSPLHF. The base sequence is TGCAGTGCTAGACGGCAGGCTCAAGTTGGGTATAATTCACCCCTCCACTTT.